This record covers a single TCR beta chain. This sample stems from a study of early T cells in non-severe SARS-CoV-2 infection. TCRdb ran MiXCR on the 5' RACE reads and lists one entry per CDR3 protein. The sample has 60,000 or so distinct CDR3 sequences, over 7% seen once; the top ten hold less than 25%. Specimen: whole blood. The source is an adult who was a healthcare worker with PCR-confirmed SARS-CoV-2 infection or an uninfected control (not recorded which).

DNA for the CDR3: TGTGCCAGCAGTTTCACCAGGAGCAACAATGAGCAGTTCTTC. Translating it yields CASSFTRSNNEQFF. V gene TRBV9 combines with J gene TRBJ2-1; D is uncertain. The germline V gene has CDR1 SGDLS and CDR2 YYNGEE. Trimming removed 5 bases at V and 5 bases at J, with 14 bases between. This CDR3 comprises 14 residues.